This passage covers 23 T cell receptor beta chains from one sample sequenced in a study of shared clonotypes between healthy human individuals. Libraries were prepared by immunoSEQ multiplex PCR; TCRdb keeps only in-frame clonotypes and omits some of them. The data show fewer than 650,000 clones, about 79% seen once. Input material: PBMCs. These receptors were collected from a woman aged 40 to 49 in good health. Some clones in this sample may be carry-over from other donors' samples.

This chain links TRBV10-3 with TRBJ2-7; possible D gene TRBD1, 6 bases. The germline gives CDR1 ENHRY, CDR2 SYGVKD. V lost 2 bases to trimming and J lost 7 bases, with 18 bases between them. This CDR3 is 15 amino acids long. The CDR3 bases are TGTGCCATCAGTGAGCCTCAAGGACAGAAACCAGAGCAGTACTTC. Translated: CAISEPQGQKPEQYF.

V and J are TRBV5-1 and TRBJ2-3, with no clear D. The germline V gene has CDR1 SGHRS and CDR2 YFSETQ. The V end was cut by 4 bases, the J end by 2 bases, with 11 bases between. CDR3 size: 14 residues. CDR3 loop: CASSEAGSTDTQYF. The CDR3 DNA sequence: TGCGCCAGCAGCGAGGCCGGATCCACAGATACGCAGTATTTT. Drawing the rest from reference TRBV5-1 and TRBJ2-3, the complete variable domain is KAGVTQTPRYLIKTRGQQVTLSCSPISGHRSVSWYQQTPGQGLQFLFEYFSETQRNKGNFPGRFSGRQFSNSRSEMNVSTLELGDSALYLCASSEAGSTDTQYFGPGTRLTVL.

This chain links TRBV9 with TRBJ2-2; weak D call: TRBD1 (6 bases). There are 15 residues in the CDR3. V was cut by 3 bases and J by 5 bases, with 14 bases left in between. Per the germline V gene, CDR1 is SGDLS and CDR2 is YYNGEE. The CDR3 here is CASSAYSRGTGELFF. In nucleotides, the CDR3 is TGTGCCAGCAGCGCATACTCTAGGGGGACCGGGGAGCTGTTTTTT. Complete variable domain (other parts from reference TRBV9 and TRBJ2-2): DSGVTQTPKHLITATGQRVTLRCSPRSGDLSVYWYQQSLDQGLQFLIQYYNGEERAKGNILERFSAQQFPDLHSELNLSSLELGDSALYFCASSAYSRGTGELFFGEGSRLTVL.

The CDR3 region has the DNA TGTGCCAGCGCTACTAGCGGGGGTAACGAGCAGTACTTC. Amino acid sequence: CASATSGGNEQYF. V and J are TRBV7-3 and TRBJ2-7; 11 bases align to TRBD2. CDR3 length equals 13 residues. The V gene end was trimmed by 8 bases and the J gene end by 5 bases; junction bases not matched to a gene: 5. Per germline, CDR1 SGHTA and CDR2 FQGTGA.

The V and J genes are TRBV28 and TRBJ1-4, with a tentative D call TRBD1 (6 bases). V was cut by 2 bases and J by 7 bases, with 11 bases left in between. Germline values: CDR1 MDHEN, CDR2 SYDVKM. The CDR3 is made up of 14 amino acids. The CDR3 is CASSLRGAGEKLFF. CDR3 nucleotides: TGTGCCAGCAGTTTAAGGGGGGCGGGTGAAAAACTGTTTTTT.

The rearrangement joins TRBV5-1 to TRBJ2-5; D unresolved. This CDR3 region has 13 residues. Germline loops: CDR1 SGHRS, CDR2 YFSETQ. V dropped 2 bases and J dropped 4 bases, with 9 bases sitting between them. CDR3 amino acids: CASSLPQRETQYF. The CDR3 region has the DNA TGCGCCAGCAGCTTACCCCAGAGAGAGACCCAGTACTTC.

In DNA form, the CDR3 reads TGCGCCAGCAGCTTGTGGTTCCAAGAGACCCAGTACTTC. Translating it yields CASSLWFQETQYF. V gene TRBV5-1 combines with J gene TRBJ2-5; D gene uncertain. Germline-derived CDR1 and CDR2 are SGHRS and YFSETQ. The CDR3 consists of 13 residues. V gave up 1 base and J gave up 1 base, with 5 bases separating them.

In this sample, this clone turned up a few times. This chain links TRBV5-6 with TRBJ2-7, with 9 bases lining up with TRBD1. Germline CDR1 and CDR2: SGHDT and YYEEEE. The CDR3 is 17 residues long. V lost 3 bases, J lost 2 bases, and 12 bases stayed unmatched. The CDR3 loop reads CASSSLDRGALTYEQYF. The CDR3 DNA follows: TGTGCCAGCAGCTCCCTTGACAGGGGGGCACTTACCTACGAGCAGTACTTC. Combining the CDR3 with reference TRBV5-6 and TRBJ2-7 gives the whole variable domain DAGVTQSPTHLIKTRGQQVTLRCSPKSGHDTVSWYQQALGQGPQFIFQYYEEEERQRGNFPDRFSGHQFPNYSSELNVNALLLGDSALYLCASSSLDRGALTYEQYFGPGTRLTVT.

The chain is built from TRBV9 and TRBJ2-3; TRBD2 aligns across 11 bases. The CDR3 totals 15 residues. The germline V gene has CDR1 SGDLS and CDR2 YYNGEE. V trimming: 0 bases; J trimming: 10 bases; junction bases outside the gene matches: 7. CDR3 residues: CASSVDGLAGGAQYF. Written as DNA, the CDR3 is TGTGCCAGCAGCGTAGACGGACTAGCGGGCGGAGCGCAGTATTTT.

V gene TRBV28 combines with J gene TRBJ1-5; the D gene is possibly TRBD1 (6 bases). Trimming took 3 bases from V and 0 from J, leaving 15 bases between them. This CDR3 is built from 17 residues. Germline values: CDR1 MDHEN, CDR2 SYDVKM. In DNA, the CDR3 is TGTGCCAGCAGTTTGGGGGCAAGTGGGGATAGCAATCAGCCCCAGCATTTT. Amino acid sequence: CASSLGASGDSNQPQHF.

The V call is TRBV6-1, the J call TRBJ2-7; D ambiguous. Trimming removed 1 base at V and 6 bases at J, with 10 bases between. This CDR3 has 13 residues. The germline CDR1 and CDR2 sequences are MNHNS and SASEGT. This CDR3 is CASSEVRMGEQYF. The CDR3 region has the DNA TGTGCCAGCAGTGAAGTCCGGATGGGCGAGCAGTACTTC.

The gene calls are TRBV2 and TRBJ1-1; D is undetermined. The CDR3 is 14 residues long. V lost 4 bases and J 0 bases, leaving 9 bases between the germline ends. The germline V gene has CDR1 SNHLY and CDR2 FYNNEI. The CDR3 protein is CASSGQGMNTEAFF. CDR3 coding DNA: TGTGCCAGCAGTGGTCAAGGGATGAACACTGAAGCTTTCTTT.

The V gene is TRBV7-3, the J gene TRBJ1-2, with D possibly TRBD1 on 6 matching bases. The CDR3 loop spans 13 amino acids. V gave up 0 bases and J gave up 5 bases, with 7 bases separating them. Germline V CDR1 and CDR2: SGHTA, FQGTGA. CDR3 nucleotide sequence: TGTGCCAGCAGCTTAACGCAGGGGTATGGCTACACCTTC. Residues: CASSLTQGYGYTF.

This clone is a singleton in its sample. CDR3 nucleotide sequence: TGTGCCAGTAGTTTTGCCAGGGGCAATGAGCAGTTCTTC. It yields the protein CASSFARGNEQFF. V and J are TRBV19 and TRBJ2-1; maybe TRBD1 (6 bases). The CDR3 sequence is 13 residues long. The V gene lost 5 bases and the J gene lost 6 bases, with 11 bases spanning the gap. Germline V lookup: CDR1 LNHDA, CDR2 SQIVND (reference sequence).

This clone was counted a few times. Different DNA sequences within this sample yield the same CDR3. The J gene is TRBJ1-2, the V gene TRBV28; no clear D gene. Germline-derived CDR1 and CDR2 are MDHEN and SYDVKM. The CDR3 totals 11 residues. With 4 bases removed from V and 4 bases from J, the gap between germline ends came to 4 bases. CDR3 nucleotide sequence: TGTGCCAGCAGTTCCAGCTATGGCTACACCTTC. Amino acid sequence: CASSSSYGYTF.

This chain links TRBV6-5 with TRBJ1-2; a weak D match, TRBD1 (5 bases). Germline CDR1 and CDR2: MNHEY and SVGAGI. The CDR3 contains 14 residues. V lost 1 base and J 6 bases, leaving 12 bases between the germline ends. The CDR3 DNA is TGTGCCAGCAGTTACTTGGGGCCGGATGATGGCTACACCTTC. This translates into CASSYLGPDDGYTF.

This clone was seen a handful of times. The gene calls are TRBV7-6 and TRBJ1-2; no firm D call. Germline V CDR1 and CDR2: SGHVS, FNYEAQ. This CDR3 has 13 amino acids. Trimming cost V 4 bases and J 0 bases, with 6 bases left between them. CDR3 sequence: CASSSRTNYGYTF. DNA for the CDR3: TGTGCCAGCAGCTCGCGAACTAACTATGGCTACACCTTC.

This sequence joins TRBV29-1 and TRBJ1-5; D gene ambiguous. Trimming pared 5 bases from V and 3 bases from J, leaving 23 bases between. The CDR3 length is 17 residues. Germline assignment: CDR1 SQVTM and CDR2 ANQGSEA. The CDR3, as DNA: TGCAGCGTTTCTCCTGACCCTATCATGGGCGACAATCAGCCCCAGCATTTT. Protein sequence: CSVSPDPIMGDNQPQHF.

CDR3 loop: CASSEESGTGQETQYF. Written as DNA, the CDR3 is TGTGCCAGCAGTGAAGAGAGTGGGACAGGCCAAGAGACCCAGTACTTC. The chain recombines TRBV6-1 with TRBJ2-5; 8 bases align to TRBD1. The V segment lost 1 base and the J segment 1 base; nucleotides outside the gene matches: 5. Per germline, CDR1 MNHNS and CDR2 SASEGT. This CDR3 is 16 amino acids long.

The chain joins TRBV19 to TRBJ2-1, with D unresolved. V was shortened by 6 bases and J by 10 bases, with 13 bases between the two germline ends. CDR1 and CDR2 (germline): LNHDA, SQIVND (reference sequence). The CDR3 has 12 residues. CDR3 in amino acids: CASSPPNGEQFF. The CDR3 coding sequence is TGTGCCAGTAGCCCCCCCAACGGGGAGCAGTTCTTC.

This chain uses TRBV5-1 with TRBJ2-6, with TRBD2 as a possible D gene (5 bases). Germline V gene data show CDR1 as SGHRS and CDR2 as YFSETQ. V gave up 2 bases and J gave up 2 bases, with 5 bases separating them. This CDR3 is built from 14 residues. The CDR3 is CASSFGAGANVLTF. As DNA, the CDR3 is TGCGCCAGCAGCTTCGGGGCTGGGGCCAACGTCCTGACTTTC.

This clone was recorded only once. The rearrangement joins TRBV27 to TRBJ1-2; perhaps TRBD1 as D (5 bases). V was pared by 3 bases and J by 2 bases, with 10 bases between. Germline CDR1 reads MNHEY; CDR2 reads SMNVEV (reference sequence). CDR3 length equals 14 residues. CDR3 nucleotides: TGTGCCAGCAGTTTCGGCCGACAGAACTATGGCTACACCTTC. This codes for CASSFGRQNYGYTF.

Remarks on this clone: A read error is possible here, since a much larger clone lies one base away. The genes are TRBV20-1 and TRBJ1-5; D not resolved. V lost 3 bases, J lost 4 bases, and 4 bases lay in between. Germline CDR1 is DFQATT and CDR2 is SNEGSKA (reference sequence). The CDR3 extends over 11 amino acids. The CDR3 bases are TGCAGTGCTAGGGGGAATCAGCCCCAGCATTTT. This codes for CSARGNQPQHF.